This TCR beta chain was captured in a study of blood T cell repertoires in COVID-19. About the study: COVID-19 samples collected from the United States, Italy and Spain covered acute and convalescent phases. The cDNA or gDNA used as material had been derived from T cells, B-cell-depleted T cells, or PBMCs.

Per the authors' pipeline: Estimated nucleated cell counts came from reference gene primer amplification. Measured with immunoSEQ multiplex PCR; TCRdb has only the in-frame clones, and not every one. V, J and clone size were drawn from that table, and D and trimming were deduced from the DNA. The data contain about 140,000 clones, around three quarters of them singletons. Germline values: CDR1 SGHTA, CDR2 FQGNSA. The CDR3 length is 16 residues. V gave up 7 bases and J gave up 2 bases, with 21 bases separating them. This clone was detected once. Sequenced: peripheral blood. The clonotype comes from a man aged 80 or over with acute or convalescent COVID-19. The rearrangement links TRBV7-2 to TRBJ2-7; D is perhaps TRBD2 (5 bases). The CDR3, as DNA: TGTGCCAGCAACCAACAGTCTAGCAGCACACCCTACGAGCAGTACTTC. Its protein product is CASNQQSSSTPYEQYF. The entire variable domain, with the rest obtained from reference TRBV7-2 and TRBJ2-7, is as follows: GAGVSQSPSNKVTEKGKDVELRCDPISGHTALYWYRQSLGQGLEFLIYFQGNSAPDKSGLPSDRFSAERTGGSVSTLTIQRTQQEDSAVYLCASNQQSSSTPYEQYFGPGTRLTVT.